These 19 T cell receptor beta chains share one sample of origin, sequenced in a study of CD8+ T cells in alopecia areata. As the sequencing template, cDNA was produced by extracting RNA and reverse transcribing it. TCRdb's table, derived via immunoSEQ multiplex PCR, lists solely in-frame clones and lacks some. The record shows about 300,000 clones for this sample, with no singletons present. The authors sorted pooled cutaneous lymph node cells using CD4, CD8alpha, NKG2D, NKG2ACE and other markers. What was sequenced was CD4+ T cells sorted from a lymph node. Receptors were obtained from a C3H/HeJ mouse with alopecia areata. Mouse strain MHC haplotype: H2-k.

Notes on this clone: Mouse gene names and germline throughout. The read ends 4 residues before the CDR3 terminus; that terminus is restored from the germline J gene. The chain combines TRBV5 with TRBJ2-2, with D perhaps matching TRBD1 (7 bases). V was clipped by 1 base and J by 5 bases, with 11 bases between them. The CDR3 length is 15 residues. Per germline, CDR1 LGHNA and CDR2 YNLKQL (reference sequence). The covered CDR3 bases are TGTGCCAGCAGCCAAGTTGAGGGGGCAACCGGG. Amino acid sequence: CASSQVEGATG. The CDR3 in full is CASSQVEGATGQLYF.

Concerning this clone itself: A much larger clone differs from this one at a single base, so this may be a read error. Mouse gene names and germline throughout. Read data end 4 residues before the CDR3 end; the end is taken from the germline J gene. The J gene is TRBJ1-1, the V gene TRBV5, with 8 nucleotides matching TRBD1. This CDR3 has 13 amino acids. Trimming at V came to 5 bases and at J to 1 base, leaving 0 bases not matched to a gene. The germline V gene has CDR1 LGHNA and CDR2 YNLKQL (reference sequence). The part of the CDR3 DNA that was read is TGTGCCAGCAGCGGGACAGGAAACACA. It translates to CASSGTGNT. The CDR3 reads in full as CASSGTGNTEVFF.

This clone has a handful of counts. The genes are named according to mouse. The CDR3 end is not reached by the read, which stops 4 residues before it; the germline J gene fills it in. This CDR3 is also generated by other DNA sequences in the sample. The genes are TRBV1 and TRBJ2-3, with D maybe TRBD1 (5 bases). V gave up 1 base and J gave up 4 bases, with 6 bases separating them. CDR3 size: 13 residues. CDR1 and CDR2 from the germline V gene are NSQYPW and LRSPGD (reference sequence). The CDR3 DNA, read in part, is TGCACCTGCAGTGCAGGACAGTCAGAA. It codes for CTCSAGQSE. The entire CDR3 is CTCSAGQSETLYF.

Turning to this clone: Gene names follow the mouse nomenclature. This CDR3 is CASSTGNTEVFF. Partial CDR3 DNA: TGTGCCAGCAGTACAGGAAACACA. V is TRBV13-3 and J is TRBJ1-1, with D possibly being TRBD1 (5 bases). The read comes to an end 4 residues before the CDR3 does, leaving the germline J gene to fill in the end. The CDR3 runs 12 residues. The V and J ends lost 4 bases and 1 base respectively, with 5 bases between them. Per germline, CDR1 NNHDY and CDR2 SYVADS.

In this sample, this clone turned up a few times. Each gene name is a mouse one. The read ends 4 residues before the CDR3 terminus; that terminus is restored from the germline J gene. The sample has other DNA sequences that encode this CDR3 too. The genes are TRBV13-2 and TRBJ2-5; D is unresolved. Germline loops: CDR1 NNHNN, CDR2 SYGAGS (reference sequence). The V end was cut by 0 bases, the J end by 2 bases, with 4 bases between. This CDR3 region has 13 residues. CDR3 DNA, as far as it was read: TGTGCCAGCGGTGATGCAGGCCAAGAC. Translating gives CASGDAGQD. The whole CDR3 protein is CASGDAGQDTQYF.

This clone showed up just a few times. Gene names are mouse gene names. With the read ending 4 residues before the CDR3 end, the germline J gene is used to fill in that end. The chain is built from TRBV5 and TRBJ2-2, with 10 bases lining up with TRBD1. V lost 0 bases and J lost 4; bases outside the gene matches: 2. The length of the CDR3 is 16 residues. The germline CDR1 and CDR2 sequences are LGHNA and YNLKQL (reference sequence). The CDR3 reads CASSQEGTGVTGQLYF. The CDR3 DNA, read in part, is TGTGCCAGCAGCCAAGAGGGGACAGGGGTCACCGGG.

This clone came up a few times. Genes here carry mouse names. The sequence runs out 4 residues before the end of the CDR3; the remainder is reconstructed from the germline J gene. The chain uses TRBV13-3 and TRBJ2-3, with TRBD1 matching 8 bases. This CDR3 contains 16 residues. Germline CDR1 NNHDY, CDR2 SYVADS. After removal of 1 base from V and 0 bases from J, the junction contained 4 bases not matched to a gene. The sequenced part of the CDR3 DNA is TGTGCCAGCAGTGATCAGGGGGCGCGGAGTGCAGAA. It encodes CASSDQGARSAE. The entire CDR3 reads CASSDQGARSAETLYF.

This clone was counted between two and nine times. All gene names here are mouse names. The read stops 4 residues short of the end of the CDR3; the missing end is completed from the germline J gene. V and J are TRBV1 and TRBJ1-2; 12 bases fit TRBD1. Germline CDR1 NSQYPW, CDR2 LRSPGD (reference sequence). Unmatched junction bases numbered 6, after V lost 4 bases and J lost 0 bases. The CDR3 runs to 17 residues. Incomplete CDR3 DNA: TGCACCTGCAGTGGGACCGGGACAGGGGGCCCAAACTCC. Translating gives CTCSGTGTGGPNS. The CDR3 in its entirety is CTCSGTGTGGPNSDYTF.

A remark on this clone: Mouse gene names and germline throughout. The CDR3 goes on 4 residues after the read ends, and that part is filled in from the germline J gene. The rearrangement uses TRBV31 and TRBJ2-7, with 12 bases that match TRBD2. Germline V gives CDR1 GKSSPN, CDR2 SITVG. This CDR3 contains 14 residues. CDR3 amino acids: CAWSPGLGGHEQYF. The covered CDR3 bases are TGTGCCTGGAGTCCGGGACTGGGGGGTCAT.

Concerning this clone: Here the gene names and germline are mouse. CDR3 in amino acids: CAWSRGAMGAETLYF. CDR3 DNA, as far as it was read: TGTGCCTGGAGCCGGGGGGCGATGGGTGCAGAA. The J gene is TRBJ2-3, the V gene TRBV31, with a weak D call TRBD2 (7 bases). The read falls 4 residues short of the CDR3 end, and the missing part is taken from the germline J gene. The CDR3 loop spans 15 amino acids. Germline values: CDR1 GKSSPN, CDR2 SITVG. V lost 3 bases and J lost 1, with 14 bases in between.

This clone was recorded a few times. These gene names are mouse names. From the germline J gene comes the end of the CDR3, since the read stops 4 residues before it. Other DNA sequences within the sample encode an identical CDR3. The chain recombines TRBV13-3 with TRBJ2-1, with 9 nucleotides matching TRBD2. Germline loops: CDR1 NNHDY, CDR2 SYVADS. The CDR3 spans 15 residues. The V gene end was trimmed by 1 base and the J gene end by 3 bases; junction bases not matched to a gene: 2. The CDR3 DNA, read in part, is TGTGCCAGCAGTGATCTGGGGGGGGTCTATGCT. This codes for CASSDLGGVYA. In full, the CDR3 is CASSDLGGVYAEQFF.

This clone was counted at least ten times. Gene names follow the mouse nomenclature. The observed sequence ends 4 residues before the CDR3 terminus, with the missing tail filled in from the germline J gene. V usage is TRBV17 and J usage is TRBJ2-3; 10 bases are a match to TRBD1. This CDR3 comprises 15 residues. Germline loops: CDR1 MNHDT, CDR2 YYDKIL. With V trimmed by 3 bases and J by 3 bases, 3 bases remained unmatched. Incomplete CDR3 DNA: TGTGCTAGCAGTAGCGGGGACAGGGGAGCAGAA. This translates into CASSSGDRGAE. The CDR3 reads in full as CASSSGDRGAETLYF.

This clone was detected only a few times. Mouse gene names and germline throughout. The CDR3 extends 4 residues past the end of the read, so its final part is completed from the germline J gene. V and J are TRBV13-3 and TRBJ2-1; the match to TRBD2 covers 8 bases. There are 14 residues in the CDR3. The germline CDR1 and CDR2 sequences are NNHDY and SYVADS. V shed 5 bases and J 0 bases; nucleotides not matched to a gene: 1. Incomplete CDR3 DNA: TGTGCCAGCAGGACTGGGGATAACTATGCT. Translating it yields CASRTGDNYA. The complete CDR3 protein is CASRTGDNYAEQFF.

This clone was counted a few times. This may come from a read error, since a much larger clone is one base off. Gene names and germline refer to mouse. The read falls 4 residues short of the CDR3 end, and the missing part is taken from the germline J gene. In the same sample, other DNA sequences code for this CDR3. The chain joins TRBV13-3 to TRBJ1-2; perhaps TRBD1 as D (6 bases). The length of the CDR3 is 13 residues. Germline loops: CDR1 NNHDY, CDR2 SYVADS. Trimming removed 5 bases from V and 0 bases from J, with 8 bases in between. The sequenced part of the CDR3 DNA is TGTGCCAGCAGCCGGGACACAAACTCC. Translation gives CASSRDTNS. The complete CDR3 protein is CASSRDTNSDYTF.

Only a few counts were recorded for this clone. Gene names and germline refer to mouse. The read stops 3 residues short of the end of the CDR3; the missing end is completed from the germline J gene. At the DNA level, this CDR3 is encoded by other sequences in the same sample as well. The rearrangement links TRBV19 to TRBJ1-6; TRBD1 matches 8 bases. TRBJ1-6 is assigned to the ORF class and has an uncertain function. V lost 4 bases, J lost 0 bases, and 3 bases stayed unmatched. The CDR3 is 16 amino acids. CDR1 is FNHDT, CDR2 SITEND, per germline (reference sequence). CDR3 amino acids: CASSRDRNSYNSPLYF. Incomplete CDR3 DNA: TGTGCCAGCAGTCGGGACAGGAATTCCTATAATTCGCCC.

Comment on this clone: Here the gene names and germline are mouse. The read ends 4 residues shy of where the CDR3 ends; the end is completed using the germline J gene. The V and J genes are TRBV1 and TRBJ2-5; TRBD2 is a possible D gene (5 bases). The germline gives CDR1 NSQYPW, CDR2 LRSPGD (reference sequence). Trimming left V 1 base short and J 2 bases short, with 7 bases between. This CDR3 has 14 amino acids. Partial CDR3 DNA: TGCACCTGCAGTGCAGTGGGGAGCCAAGAC. It yields the protein CTCSAVGSQD. The whole CDR3 sequence reads CTCSAVGSQDTQYF. The variable domain in full, with the rest retrieved from reference TRBV1 and TRBJ2-5, is VTLLEQNPRWRLVPRGQAVNLRCILKNSQYPWMSWYQQDLQKQLQWLFTLRSPGDKEVKSLPGADYLATRVTDTELRLQVANMSQGRTLYCTCSAVGSQDTQYFGPGTRLLVL.

The sample holds a few counts of this clone. Gene names are mouse gene names. The missing CDR3 end, 4 residues past where the read stops, is filled in from the germline J gene. The chain joins TRBV4 to TRBJ2-5; D is uncertain. Trimming took 3 bases from V and 2 from J, leaving 6 bases between them. The CDR3 is made up of 13 amino acids. Per the germline V gene, CDR1 is LGHDT and CDR2 is YNNKQL (reference sequence). CDR3 DNA, as far as it was read: TGTGCCAGCAGCTACAGGTTCCAAGAC. Translation gives CASSYRFQD. The CDR3 reads in full as CASSYRFQDTQYF.

With regard to this clone: The germline and genes are mouse ones. The CDR3 end falls 4 residues outside the read, so it is completed with the germline J gene. The chain uses TRBV1 and TRBJ1-1; 7 nucleotides line up with TRBD1. From germline, CDR1 is NSQYPW and CDR2 LRSPGD (reference sequence). Germline trimming cut 0 bases from V and 1 base from J; bases unmatched to any gene: 2. This CDR3 is 15 amino acids long. This CDR3 reads CTCSADWDRNTEVFF. The part of the CDR3 DNA that was read is TGCACCTGCAGTGCAGATTGGGACAGAAACACA. Drawing the rest from reference TRBV1 and TRBJ1-1, the complete variable domain is VTLLEQNPRWRLVPRGQAVNLRCILKNSQYPWMSWYQQDLQKQLQWLFTLRSPGDKEVKSLPGADYLATRVTDTELRLQVANMSQGRTLYCTCSADWDRNTEVFFGKGTRLTVV.

Concerning this clone itself: Gene names denote mouse genes. Sequencing ends 4 residues short of the CDR3 end; the germline J gene provides the rest. The gene calls are TRBV13-3 and TRBJ2-3, with D unclear. This CDR3 has 12 amino acids. Looked up from germline, CDR1 is NNHDY and CDR2 is SYVADS. With 4 bases removed from V and 4 bases from J, the gap between germline ends came to 7 bases. Partial CDR3 DNA: TGTGCCAGCAGTCCCAAATCAGAA. Translation: CASSPKSE. The whole CDR3 is CASSPKSETLYF.